The clone carrying this T cell receptor beta chain was seen many times. Its specificity is not known. Newly diagnosed hyperthyroidism patients aged 18 to 65 years had disease lasting under 2 months. Cells are PBMCs isolated from more than 8.5 ml of fresh blood. Regions amplified from RNA transcripts were the TCR beta CDR3 regions. When the TCR CDR3 underwent first-round RT-PCR, the HTBI primer set was used. TCRdb passed the multiplex PCR reads through MiXCR, listing each CDR3 protein once. The table has hundreds of thousands of distinct CDR3 sequences, approximately 14% seen once; the top ten hold around 7%. The data were obtained in a study of T cells in Graves' hyperthyroidism and ophthalmopathy. Study-wide findings and caveats: Peripheral blood also featured most of the thyroid clonotypes expanded above 0.001.

Trimming took 5 bases from V and 5 from J; bases not matched to a gene: 5. CDR3 length: 13 amino acids. The germline V gene encodes CDR1 DFQATT and CDR2 SNEGSKA (reference sequence). The sequencing sample was made of blood. This receptor was taken from a woman aged 18-29 years with Graves' hyperthyroidism. The chain uses TRBV20-1 and TRBJ2-7; 11 positions match TRBD1. Here the CDR3 DNA reads TGCAGTGCTCTGGGACAGGGGGAGAACGAGCAGTACTTC. The encoded protein is CSALGQGENEQYF.